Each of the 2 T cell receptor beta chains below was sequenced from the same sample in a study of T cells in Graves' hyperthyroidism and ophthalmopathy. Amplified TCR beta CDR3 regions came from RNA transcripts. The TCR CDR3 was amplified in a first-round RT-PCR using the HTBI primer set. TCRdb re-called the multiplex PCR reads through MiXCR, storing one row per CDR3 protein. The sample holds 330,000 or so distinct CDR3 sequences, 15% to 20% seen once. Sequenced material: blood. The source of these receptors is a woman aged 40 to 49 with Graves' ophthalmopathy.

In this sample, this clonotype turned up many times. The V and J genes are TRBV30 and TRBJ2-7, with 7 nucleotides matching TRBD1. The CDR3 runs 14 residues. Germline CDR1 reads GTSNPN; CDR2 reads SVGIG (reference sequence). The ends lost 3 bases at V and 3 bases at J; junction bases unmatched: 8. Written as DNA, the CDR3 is TGTGCCTGGAGCGTCCCGGGACAGCGCTACGAGCAGTACTTC. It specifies CAWSVPGQRYEQYF.

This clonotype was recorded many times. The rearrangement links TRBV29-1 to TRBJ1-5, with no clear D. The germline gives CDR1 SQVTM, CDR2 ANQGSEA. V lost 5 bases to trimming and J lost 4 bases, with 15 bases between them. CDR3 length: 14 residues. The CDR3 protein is CSVQVGGSNQPQHF. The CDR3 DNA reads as TGCAGCGTTCAAGTAGGAGGGTCAAATCAGCCCCAGCATTTT.